Listed below are T cell receptor beta chains from one sample, sequenced in a study of beta chain features in type 1 diabetes. Using immunoSEQ multiplex PCR, the repertoire was profiled, and TCRdb retains in-frame clones only, with some absent. The sample lists nearly 350,000 clones; over 7% were seen once. Sequenced sample: central memory CD4+ T cells from blood. Every receptor here comes from a man aged 25-40 years with type 1 diabetes. Each CDR3 is given with its conserved first and last residue. Fields, in order: J gene, clone size, V gene, D gene, CDR3 DNA, CDR3 protein. A D gene is named only where the DNA matches it firmly. The size entry is marked missing in some rows and otherwise reads once, few, many or a size class.

>TRBJ2-5|few|TRBV7-2|TRBD1
TGTGCCAGCAGCCCCCCGACAGGGCATATCCAAGAGACCCAGTACTTC
CASSPPTGHIQETQYF
>TRBJ1-1|few|TRBV2|TRBD1
TGTGCCAGCAGTGCCACCGGACAGGGGAACACTGAAGCTTTCTTT
CASSATGQGNTEAFF
>TRBJ2-5|few|TRBV6-1|NA
TGTGCCAGCAGTTTTTACAGGGCCCAAGAGACCCAGTACTTC
CASSFYRAQETQYF
>TRBJ1-2|NA|TRBV10-3|TRBD1
TGTGCCAGCAGGGTTCTGACAGGGACTGATGGCTACACCTTC
CASRVLTGTDGYTF
>TRBJ2-7|NA|TRBV28|TRBD1
TGTGCCAGCAGTTTTTTTTCTGTACCGGGACAGCCGAGGACCTACGAGCAGTACTTC
CASSFFSVPGQPRTYEQYF
>TRBJ2-7|few|TRBV10-3|TRBD1
TGTGCCATCAGTACCGGGGACAGGGGGCCTTACGAGCAGTACTTC
CAISTGDRGPYEQYF
>TRBJ2-2|NA|TRBV9|TRBD1
TGTGCCAGCAGCGCCCGGGGGACAGGGGGCGACGGGGAGCTGTTTTTT
CASSARGTGGDGELFF
>TRBJ1-6|NA|TRBV6-5|NA
TGTGCCAGCAGTTACTCGAGACAGAAGAATAATTCACCCCTCCACTTT
CASSYSRQKNNSPLHF
>TRBJ1-2|NA|TRBV30|NA
TGTGCCTGGAGTGTAGGGTATGGCTATGGCTACACCTTC
CAWSVGYGYGYTF
>TRBJ1-5|NA|TRBV7-2|TRBD1
TGTGCCAGCAGCTTAGGACAGGGGGCCGGTCAGCCCCAGCATTTT
CASSLGQGAGQPQHF
>TRBJ1-6|NA|TRBV28|TRBD1
TGTGCCAGCAGTTCCTCCCGGCAGGGGGCACGGTCACCCCTCCACTTT
CASSSSRQGARSPLHF
>TRBJ2-5|NA|TRBV2|NA
TGTGCCAGCAGTGGGCAGGCTGAAGAGACCCAGTACTTC
CASSGQAEETQYF
>TRBJ2-7|NA|TRBV7-2|NA
TGTGCCAGCAGCTTAGATAGCGGTACCTACGAGCAGTACTTC
CASSLDSGTYEQYF
>TRBJ2-5|NA|TRBV27|NA
TGTGCCAGCAGCCACTCCTATAATCAAGAGACCCAGTACTTC
CASSHSYNQETQYF
>TRBJ1-6|few|TRBV9|NA
TGTGCCAGCAGCACCCGCCGTAATTCACCCCTCCACTTT
CASSTRRNSPLHF
>TRBJ2-1|few|TRBV4-3|NA
TGCGCCAGCAGCCAAGATCCGGCGGGGGCATCCTACAATGAGCAGTTCTTC
CASSQDPAGASYNEQFF
>TRBJ2-3|few|TRBV21-1|NA
TGTGCCAGCAGCGGGTCCGGGACAGGGACAGATACGCAGTATTTT
CASSGSGTGTDTQYF
>TRBJ2-7|NA|TRBV5-1|TRBD1
TGCGCCAGCAGCACAGGGGAAAACTACGAGCAGTACTTC
CASSTGENYEQYF
>TRBJ1-1|NA|TRBV7-2|NA
TGTGCCAGCAGCTTAGAACAGGGTTACACTGAAGCTTTCTTT
CASSLEQGYTEAFF
>TRBJ2-7|few|TRBV6-5|NA
TGTGCCAGCAGTTACTCGATCGCCGGCTACGAGCAGTACTTC
CASSYSIAGYEQYF
>TRBJ1-2|few|TRBV5-4|TRBD1
TGTGCCAGCAGCGGGGACAGGCTCTATGGCTACACCTTC
CASSGDRLYGYTF
>TRBJ2-2|few|TRBV9|TRBD2
TGTGCCAGCAGCGTAGGACTAGCGGGGGCCCGAACCACCGGGGAGCTGTTTTTT
CASSVGLAGARTTGELFF
>TRBJ2-3|NA|TRBV6-4|TRBD1
TGTGCCAGCAGCGGGACAGGGGCAGATACGCAGTATTTT
CASSGTGADTQYF
>TRBJ1-1|many|TRBV27|NA
TGTGCCACTAAAGTCGGCACTGAAGCTTTCTTT
CATKVGTEAFF
>TRBJ2-3|NA|TRBV9|NA
TGTGCCAGCAGCGTAGGCCAGGGGTCTACAGATACGCAGTATTTT
CASSVGQGSTDTQYF
>TRBJ1-1|NA|TRBV19|TRBD1
TGTGCCAGCCGACAGGGGGCTGGGGTGTCGATAGCTTTCTTT
CASRQGAGVSIAFF
>TRBJ2-1|few|TRBV10-3|TRBD2
TGTGCCATTCAAGCGGGGGGGTCTGCTGGCAATGAGCAGTTCTTC
CAIQAGGSAGNEQFF